The T cell receptor beta chain under discussion was sequenced for a study of blood T cell repertoires in COVID-19. For the study at large: There were acute and convalescent COVID-19 samples, and they came from the United States, Italy and Spain. From T cells, B-cell-depleted T cells, or PBMCs came the material, which was cDNA or gDNA.

Under the authors' procedure: Counts of nucleated cells, estimated from reference gene primer amplification, were obtained. Some clones are missing from TCRdb's copy, which holds only in-frame ones; the method was immunoSEQ multiplex PCR. V, J and clone size are those of that table, while D and trimming were read from the DNA. This sample has approximately 190,000 clones; roughly 80% occur once, and the top ten carry approximately 15%. V was shortened by 5 bases and J by 5 bases, with 28 bases between the two germline ends. Per the germline V gene, CDR1 is SEHNR and CDR2 is FQNEAQ (reference sequence). The CDR3 consists of 19 residues.

This receptor was obtained from a man aged 25 to 40 with active or convalescent COVID-19. The chain employs TRBV7-9 and TRBJ2-1; TRBD2 might be the D (7 bases). Sequenced input: peripheral blood. In DNA, the CDR3 is TGTGCCAGCAGCACCCCCCGGCCCCCGGAGAAGGGGGGGGACAATGAGCAGTTCTTC. It encodes CASSTPRPPEKGGDNEQFF.